The 26 T cell receptor beta chains in this list originate from one sample, sequenced in a study of regulatory T cells in long-lasting Graves disease. To make TCR beta libraries, researchers used iRepertoire HTBI primers and Arm-PCR of CDR3 regions. TCRdb called the multiplex PCR reads again in MiXCR, with one record for every CDR3 protein. This sample has hundreds of thousands of distinct CDR3 sequences, with about 11% found just once. The time point here: newly diagnosed GD, antithyroid drugs for less than 3 months. Extracted PBMC RNA gave rise to the TCR library. The sample was also linked to a second study, of T cells in Graves' hyperthyroidism and ophthalmopathy.

The material sequenced was peripheral blood mononuclear cells (PBMCs), taken at new diagnosis, from a patient treated with antithyroid drugs. All receptors derive from a woman younger than 45 with Graves disease.

This clonotype was picked up many times. The rearrangement joins TRBV10-2 to TRBJ2-7; D gene uncertain. V lost 2 bases and J 1 base, leaving 3 bases between the germline ends. The V gene's germline CDR1 is WSHSY and CDR2 SAAADI. The CDR3 is 12 residues long. CDR3 sequence reads: CASSERSYEQYF. In DNA form, the CDR3 reads TGCGCCAGCAGTGAGCGGTCCTACGAGCAGTACTTC.

This clonotype has a count of ten or more. This chain joins TRBV18 and TRBJ2-1; TRBD2 might be the D (5 bases). Germline values: CDR1 KGHSH, CDR2 LQKENI. The ends were cut back, 6 bases at V and 11 bases at J, with 14 bases in the middle. CDR3 length: 12 residues. The CDR3 region is CASSTRDYKQFF. In DNA, the CDR3 is TGTGCCAGCTCCACCCGAGACTACAAGCAGTTCTTC.

There are a few counts of this clonotype. The rearrangement joins TRBV29-1 to TRBJ2-1; 7 nucleotides align to TRBD2. The V and J ends lost 7 bases and 0 bases, in that order; junction bases with no gene match: 21. The CDR3 length is 19 residues. CDR1 is SQVTM, CDR2 ANQGSEA, per germline. The CDR3 sequence: CSAGHPLAGTIYSYNEQFF. The CDR3 DNA reads as TGCAGCGCCGGTCACCCTTTAGCGGGCACAATATACTCCTACAATGAGCAGTTCTTC.

A remark on this clonotype: A single base separates this from a much larger clone, so it may be a read error. The conserved phenylalanine or tryptophan is not found at the CDR3 terminus, so this likely reflects a read error. The rearrangement joins TRBV7-8 to TRBJ2-5, with 7 bases matching TRBD2. V gave up 3 bases and J gave up 5 bases; unmatched junction bases: 6. The CDR3 runs to 14 residues. Germline loops: CDR1 SGHVS, CDR2 FQNEAQ. DNA for the CDR3: TGTGCCAGCAGCTTCGACGGGGGGACCGAGACCCAGTACTTA. It specifies CASSFDGGTETQYL.

This clonotype was recorded at least ten times. This rearrangement joins TRBV18 to TRBJ1-1; possibly TRBD1 for D (5 bases). The CDR3 runs to 14 residues. Trimming shortened V by 3 bases and J by 1 base, and 9 bases separated the two germline ends. Germline CDR1 KGHSH, CDR2 LQKENI. CDR3 region: CASSPQTGNTEAFF. CDR3 nucleotides: TGTGCCAGCTCACCCCAAACAGGGAACACTGAAGCTTTCTTT.

The V call is TRBV28, the J call TRBJ1-4; a weak D match, TRBD1 (5 bases). V dropped 4 bases and J dropped 0 bases, with 12 bases sitting between them. CDR1 MDHEN and CDR2 SYDVKM come from the germline V gene. The CDR3 spans 16 residues. The chain's CDR3 is CASSSPRGATNEKLFF. CDR3 nucleotides: TGTGCCAGCAGTTCCCCGAGGGGCGCAACTAATGAAAAACTGTTTTTT.

This clonotype was counted ten times or more. The chain recombines TRBV10-3 with TRBJ2-1, with 11 bases lining up with TRBD2. The CDR3 has 16 residues. V shed 2 bases and J 2 bases; nucleotides not matched to a gene: 2. The germline CDR1 and CDR2 sequences are ENHRY and SYGVKD. The CDR3 DNA follows: TGTGCCATCAGTGAGACTAGCGGGAGTACCTACAATGAGCAGTTCTTC. This gives the protein CAISETSGSTYNEQFF.

This clonotype was detected many times. This sequence joins TRBV20-1 and TRBJ1-4; 7 bases map to TRBD1. The CDR3 runs 15 residues. Trimming removed 0 bases from V and 4 bases from J; junction bases left unmatched: 5. Germline V lookup: CDR1 DFQATT, CDR2 SNEGSKA (reference sequence). CDR3 DNA: TGCAGTGCTAGAGAACTGACAGGGATTAATGAAAAACTGTTTTTT. Translated: CSARELTGINEKLFF.

This clonotype showed up many times. J is TRBJ1-4 and V is TRBV7-9, with 7 bases matching TRBD1. With 4 bases clipped from V and 1 base from J, the junction kept 3 bases outside the gene matches. CDR1 and CDR2 from the germline V gene are SEHNR and FQNEAQ (reference sequence). The CDR3 consists of 15 residues. CDR3 bases: TGTGCCAGCAGCTCACAGGGGCTAACTAATGAAAAACTGTTTTTT. Translating it yields CASSSQGLTNEKLFF.

The table lists this clonotype with many counts. The chain employs TRBV12-3 or TRBV12-4 and TRBJ1-5; 7 bases match TRBD1. The junction had 9 bases not matched to a gene; V was cut back by 6 bases and J by 7 bases. This CDR3 is 14 amino acids long. The CDR3 protein is CASSRQGVWQPQHF. The CDR3 DNA follows: TGTGCCAGCAGCCGACAGGGAGTATGGCAGCCCCAGCATTTT.

This clonotype was counted at least ten times. V gene TRBV7-9 combines with J gene TRBJ2-3; 8 bases line up with TRBD2. The length of the CDR3 is 15 residues. Germline V gene lookup returns CDR1 SEHNR and CDR2 FQNEAQ (reference sequence). V shed 6 bases, J shed 2 bases, and the junction held 7 bases outside the gene matches. CDR3 loop: CASRTLAGITDTQYF. CDR3 sequence (DNA): TGTGCCAGCAGAACCTTAGCGGGAATCACAGATACGCAGTATTTT.

The chain employs TRBV29-1 and TRBJ2-7, with TRBD1 as a possible D gene (5 bases). Trimming stripped 7 bases from V and 1 base from J, with 11 bases between. CDR3 length: 12 amino acids. CDR1 is SQVTM and CDR2 is ANQGSEA in the germline V gene. This CDR3 reads CSAVGLSYEQYF. The CDR3 nucleotides read TGCAGCGCTGTGGGGCTTTCCTACGAGCAGTACTTC.

This clonotype occurred many times. This sequence joins TRBV11-1 and TRBJ2-5; 7 nucleotides match TRBD1. V shed 5 bases and J 1 base; nucleotides not matched to a gene: 4. The CDR3 runs 14 residues. Looked up from germline, CDR1 is SGHAT and CDR2 is FQDESV (reference sequence). CDR3 nucleotide sequence: TGTGCCAGCAGCCGTGGACAGGTCCAAGAGACCCAGTACTTC. It yields the protein CASSRGQVQETQYF.

This clonotype has ten or more counts. The chain couples TRBV12-3 or TRBV12-4 to TRBJ2-5, with 10 bases fitting TRBD1. V shed 6 bases and J 5 bases; nucleotides not matched to a gene: 6. The CDR3 extends over 14 amino acids. The CDR3 nucleotides are TGTGCCAGCAGCACCGGGACAGGGGTGGAGACCCAGTACTTC. Amino acid sequence: CASSTGTGVETQYF.

This clonotype was seen many times. At one of its ends the junction is not consistent with the germline gene, which may arise from a read error. The V call is TRBV28, the J call TRBJ2-3, with D uncertain. CDR1 MDHEN and CDR2 SYDVKM come from the germline V gene. The CDR3 covers 17 residues. CDR3 sequence: CANSLLVGGASTDTQYF. The CDR3 DNA reads as TGTGCCAACAGTTTATTAGTTGGCGGCGCTAGCACAGATACGCAGTATTTT.

This clonotype came up many times. The chain employs TRBV5-8 and TRBJ2-7; no clear D. Trimming removed 0 bases at V and 2 bases at J, with 18 bases between. The CDR3 covers 17 residues. The germline V gene has CDR1 SGHTS and CDR2 YDEGEE. The CDR3 spells CASSLAMRSLFPYEQYF. In DNA form, the CDR3 reads TGTGCCAGCAGCTTGGCCATGCGGAGCCTCTTCCCCTACGAGCAGTACTTC.

This clonotype showed up many times. The chain carries TRBV6-1 and TRBJ1-6; TRBD1 agrees at 7 bases. Germline V gene lookup returns CDR1 MNHNS and CDR2 SASEGT. Unmatched junction bases numbered 16, after V lost 7 bases and J lost 7 bases. CDR3 length: 17 amino acids. The CDR3 is CASKASFTSRGNSPLHF. CDR3 coding DNA: TGTGCCAGCAAAGCATCCTTTACATCCAGGGGGAATTCACCCCTCCACTTT.

This clonotype has at least ten counts. The chain uses TRBV28 and TRBJ1-5; 7 bases match TRBD1. CDR1 and CDR2 (germline): MDHEN, SYDVKM. V shed 5 bases and J 6 bases; nucleotides not matched to a gene: 4. This CDR3 has 13 amino acids. The DNA of the CDR3 is TGTGCCAGCAGTATGGACAGGCCTCAGCCCCAGCATTTT. This translates into CASSMDRPQPQHF.

This clonotype has at least ten counts. The rearrangement uses TRBV2 and TRBJ2-1, with 9 bases identical to TRBD2. In germline, CDR1 is SNHLY, CDR2 FYNNEI. The ends lost 3 bases at V and 3 bases at J; junction bases unmatched: 3. The CDR3 is 15 amino acids. CDR3 residues: CASSESSGIYNEQFF. The CDR3 DNA is TGTGCCAGCAGTGAGTCTAGCGGGATCTACAATGAGCAGTTCTTC.

This clonotype has just one count. V usage is TRBV12-5 and J usage is TRBJ2-1, with TRBD1 identical over 11 bases. The trim removed 2 bases at V and 3 bases at J, leaving 6 bases unmatched. Germline assignment: CDR1 LGHNT and CDR2 FRNRAP. This CDR3 region has 17 residues. CDR3: CASGLSPGTGGYNEQFF. CDR3 nucleotide sequence: TGTGCTAGTGGTTTGTCCCCCGGGACAGGGGGCTACAATGAGCAGTTCTTC.

Concerning this clonotype: This may be a read error: a much more frequent sequence differs by one nucleotide. CDR3 DNA sequence: TGTGCCAGCAGCTTAATGAGTCGGACTATTCCCCACCTTTACGAGCAGTTCTTC. It yields the protein CASSLMSRTIPHLYEQFF. The chain combines TRBV11-2 with TRBJ2-1; TRBD2 is a possible D gene (6 bases). Trimming removed 2 bases at V and 10 bases at J, with 27 bases between. The CDR3 runs to 18 residues. Per germline, CDR1 SGHAT and CDR2 FQNNGV.

This clonotype has at least ten counts. The chain recombines TRBV12-5 with TRBJ1-5; 7 bases align to TRBD1. The CDR3 covers 16 residues. Germline V gives CDR1 LGHNT, CDR2 FRNRAP. V was pared by 6 bases and J by 0 bases, with 8 bases of the junction left unmatched. Here the CDR3 DNA reads TGTGCTAGTGGACCGGGACAGCCGAATAGCAATCAGCCCCAGCATTTT. Residues: CASGPGQPNSNQPQHF. Full variable domain (remainder filled in from reference TRBV12-5 and TRBJ1-5): DARVTQTPRHKVTEMGQEVTMRCQPILGHNTVFWYRQTMMQGLELLAYFRNRAPLDDSGMPKDRFSAEMPDATLATLKIQPSEPRDSAVYFCASGPGQPNSNQPQHFGDGTRLSIL.

The V and J genes are TRBV5-1 and TRBJ1-1; no firm D call. The V gene's germline CDR1 is SGHRS and CDR2 YFSETQ. The ends were cut back, 5 bases at V and 4 bases at J, with 12 bases in the middle. This CDR3 is built from 13 residues. The CDR3 bases are TGCGCCAGCAGGTTTGGTCCAGGCACTGAAGCTTTCTTT. It encodes CASRFGPGTEAFF.

Note on this clonotype: A read error likely explains this, since a far larger clone differs by one base. The rearrangement joins TRBV2 to TRBJ2-5; 13 nucleotides match TRBD2. This CDR3 contains 17 residues. J lost 11 bases, V lost 6 bases, and 18 bases had no gene match. Germline V CDR1 and CDR2: SNHLY, FYNNEI. The CDR3 nucleotides read TGTGCCAGCAGGTCGACTAGCGGGAGGCCTAACCCCGATGAGCAGTACTTC. It yields the protein CASRSTSGRPNPDEQYF.

This clonotype was detected many times. This chain links TRBV6-1 with TRBJ2-2, with TRBD1 as a possible D gene (5 bases). CDR3 size: 13 residues. The V end was cut by 7 bases, the J end by 4 bases, with 10 bases between. Germline CDR1 and CDR2: MNHNS and SASEGT. CDR3 sequence (DNA): TGTGCCAGCATAGGGGATGGCACCGGGGAGCTGTTTTTT. It specifies CASIGDGTGELFF.

In its sample, this clonotype was seen a few times. The chain is built from TRBV7-8 and TRBJ2-7; D is perhaps TRBD1 (6 bases). V was trimmed by 5 bases and J by 1 base, leaving 21 bases between them. The CDR3 length is 17 residues. Germline assignment: CDR1 SGHVS and CDR2 FQNEAQ. In DNA form, the CDR3 reads TGTGCCAGCAGCCTCCGGCCCCCGGGACACAAATCCTACGAGCAGTACTTC. The encoded protein is CASSLRPPGHKSYEQYF. The full variable domain, rest sourced from reference TRBV7-8 and TRBJ2-7, is GAGVSQSPRYKVAKRGQDVALRCDPISGHVSLFWYQQALGQGPEFLTYFQNEAQLDKSGLPSDRFFAERPEGSVSTLKIQRTQQEDSAVYLCASSLRPPGHKSYEQYFGPGTRLTVT.